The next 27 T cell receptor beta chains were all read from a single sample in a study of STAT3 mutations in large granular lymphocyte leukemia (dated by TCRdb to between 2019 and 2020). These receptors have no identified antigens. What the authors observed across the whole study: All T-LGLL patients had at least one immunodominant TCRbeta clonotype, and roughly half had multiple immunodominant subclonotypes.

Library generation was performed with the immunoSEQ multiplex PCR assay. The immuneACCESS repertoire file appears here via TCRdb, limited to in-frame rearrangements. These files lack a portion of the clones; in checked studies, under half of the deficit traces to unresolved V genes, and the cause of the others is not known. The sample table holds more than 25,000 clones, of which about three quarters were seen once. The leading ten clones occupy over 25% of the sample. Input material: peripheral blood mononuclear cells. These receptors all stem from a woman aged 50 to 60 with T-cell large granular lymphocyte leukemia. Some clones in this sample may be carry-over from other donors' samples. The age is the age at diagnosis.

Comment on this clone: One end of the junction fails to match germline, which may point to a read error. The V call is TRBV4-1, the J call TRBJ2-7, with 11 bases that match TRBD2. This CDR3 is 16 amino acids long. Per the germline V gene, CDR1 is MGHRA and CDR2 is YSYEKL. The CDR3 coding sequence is TGCGCCAGCAGCCTCGGGACTAGCGGATGGAGCCCCGAGCTGTACTTC. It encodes CASSLGTSGWSPELYF.

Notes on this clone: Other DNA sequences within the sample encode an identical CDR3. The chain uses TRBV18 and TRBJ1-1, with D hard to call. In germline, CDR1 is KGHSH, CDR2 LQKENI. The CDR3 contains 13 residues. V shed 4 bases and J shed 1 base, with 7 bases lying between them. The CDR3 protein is CASSLGGNTEAFF. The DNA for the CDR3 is TGTGCCAGCTCACTTGGAGGGAACACTGAAGCTTTCTTT.

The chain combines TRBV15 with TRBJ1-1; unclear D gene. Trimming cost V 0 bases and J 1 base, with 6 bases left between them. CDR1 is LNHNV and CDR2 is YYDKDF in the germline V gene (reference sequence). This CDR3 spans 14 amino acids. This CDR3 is CATSRDLENTEAFF. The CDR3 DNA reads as TGTGCCACCAGCAGAGATTTGGAGAACACTGAAGCTTTCTTT. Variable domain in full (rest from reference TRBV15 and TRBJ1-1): DAMVIQNPRYQVTQFGKPVTLSCSQTLNHNVMYWYQQKSSQAPKLLFHYYDKDFNNEADTPDNFQSRRPNTSFCFLDIRSPGLGDTAMYLCATSRDLENTEAFFGQGTRLTVV.

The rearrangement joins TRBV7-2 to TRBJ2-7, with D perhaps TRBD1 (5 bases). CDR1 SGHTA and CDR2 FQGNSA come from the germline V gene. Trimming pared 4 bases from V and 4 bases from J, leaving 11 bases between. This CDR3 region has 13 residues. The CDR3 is CASSSRQSYEQYF. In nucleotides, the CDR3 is TGTGCCAGCAGCTCTAGACAGTCTTACGAGCAGTACTTC. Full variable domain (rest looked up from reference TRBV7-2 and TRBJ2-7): GAGVSQSPSNKVTEKGKDVELRCDPISGHTALYWYRQSLGQGLEFLIYFQGNSAPDKSGLPSDRFSAERTGGSVSTLTIQRTQQEDSAVYLCASSSRQSYEQYFGPGTRLTVT.

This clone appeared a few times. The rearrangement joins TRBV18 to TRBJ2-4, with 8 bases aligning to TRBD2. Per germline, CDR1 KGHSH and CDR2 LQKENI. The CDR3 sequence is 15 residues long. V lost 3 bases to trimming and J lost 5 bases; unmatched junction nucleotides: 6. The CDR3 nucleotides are TGTGCCAGCTCACCGGGACTAGTATTCGAAAACATTCAGTACTTC. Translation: CASSPGLVFENIQYF. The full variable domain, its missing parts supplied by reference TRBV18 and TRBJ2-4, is NAGVMQNPRHLVRRRGQEARLRCSPMKGHSHVYWYRQLPEEGLKFMVYLQKENIIDESGMPKERFSAEFPKEGPSILRIQQVVRGDSAAYFCASSPGLVFENIQYFGAGTRLSVL.

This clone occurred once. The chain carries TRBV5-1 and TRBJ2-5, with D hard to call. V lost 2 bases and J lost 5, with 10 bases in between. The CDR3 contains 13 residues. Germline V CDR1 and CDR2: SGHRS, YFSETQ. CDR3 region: CASSFSTRETQYF. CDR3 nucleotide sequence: TGCGCCAGCAGCTTTTCAACCCGCGAGACCCAGTACTTC.

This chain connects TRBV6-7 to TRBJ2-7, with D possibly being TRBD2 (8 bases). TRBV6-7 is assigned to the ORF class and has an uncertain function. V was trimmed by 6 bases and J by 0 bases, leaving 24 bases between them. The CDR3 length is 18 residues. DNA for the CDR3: TGTGCCAGCAGCCGAGGGGACAGCGGGAGTCCCCTCTCCTACGAGCAGTACTTC. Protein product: CASSRGDSGSPLSYEQYF.

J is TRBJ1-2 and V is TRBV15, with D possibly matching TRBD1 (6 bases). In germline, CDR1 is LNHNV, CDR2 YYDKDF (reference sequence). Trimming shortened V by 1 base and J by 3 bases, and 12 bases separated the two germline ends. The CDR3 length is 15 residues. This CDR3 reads CATSRGRTVDYGYTF. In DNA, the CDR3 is TGTGCCACCAGCAGAGGACGGACAGTTGACTATGGCTACACCTTC.

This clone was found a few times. CDR3 sequence (DNA): TGCGCCAGCAGCTTGGCACCCCTCGAGGACTATGGCTACACCTTC. It specifies CASSLAPLEDYGYTF. The J gene is TRBJ1-2, the V gene TRBV5-1, with no clear D. The CDR3 runs 15 residues. The germline V gene has CDR1 SGHRS and CDR2 YFSETQ. V was trimmed by 0 bases and J by 3 bases, leaving 12 bases between them.

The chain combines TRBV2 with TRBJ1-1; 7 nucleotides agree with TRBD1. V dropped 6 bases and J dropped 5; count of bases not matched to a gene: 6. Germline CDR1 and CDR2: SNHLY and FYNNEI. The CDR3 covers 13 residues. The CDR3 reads CASRDRRGTEAFF. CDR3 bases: TGTGCCAGCAGGGACAGGAGGGGGACTGAAGCTTTCTTT.

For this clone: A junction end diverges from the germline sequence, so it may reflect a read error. The CDR3 here is CASSQQGRLLF. As DNA, the CDR3 is TGCGCCAGCAGCCAACAGGGACGCCTCCTCTTC. V is TRBV4-1 and J is TRBJ1-2; a weak D match, TRBD1 (5 bases). CDR3 length equals 11 residues. Germline V gene data show CDR1 as MGHRA and CDR2 as YSYEKL.

The CDR3 nucleotides are TGTGCCACCCTCAACGCGGGCACAGATACGCAGTATTTT. It codes for CATLNAGTDTQYF. The rearrangement joins TRBV10-3 to TRBJ2-3; D call uncertain. With 10 bases removed from V and 1 base from J, the gap between germline ends came to 12 bases. This CDR3 has 13 amino acids. Looked up from germline, CDR1 is ENHRY and CDR2 is SYGVKD.

CDR3: CASSPLGMNTEAFF. The CDR3 DNA is TGTGCCAGTAGTCCCCTGGGGATGAACACTGAAGCTTTCTTT. The J gene is TRBJ1-1, the V gene TRBV19; D gene ambiguous. V was trimmed by 5 bases and J by 0 bases, leaving 10 bases between them. This CDR3 is 14 amino acids long. Germline lookup yields CDR1 LNHDA and CDR2 SQIVND (reference sequence).

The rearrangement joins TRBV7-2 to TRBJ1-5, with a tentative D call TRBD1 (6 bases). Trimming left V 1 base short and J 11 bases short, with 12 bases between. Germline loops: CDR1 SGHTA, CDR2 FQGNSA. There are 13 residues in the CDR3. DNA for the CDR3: TGTGCCAGCAGCTTAGGGGGGGCTTCCACCCAGCATTTT. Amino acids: CASSLGGASTQHF.

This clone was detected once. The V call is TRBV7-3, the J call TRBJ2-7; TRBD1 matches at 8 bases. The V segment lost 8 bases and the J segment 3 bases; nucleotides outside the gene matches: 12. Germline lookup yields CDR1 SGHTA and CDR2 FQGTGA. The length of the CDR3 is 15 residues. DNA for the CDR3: TGTGCCAGCCCCGCCCCAACTGGACAGGGCTACGAGCAGTACTTC. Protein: CASPAPTGQGYEQYF.

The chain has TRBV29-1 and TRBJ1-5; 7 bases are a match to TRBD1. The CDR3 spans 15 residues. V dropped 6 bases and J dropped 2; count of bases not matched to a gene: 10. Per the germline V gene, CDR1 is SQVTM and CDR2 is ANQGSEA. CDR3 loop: CSVRDSPTGNQPQHF. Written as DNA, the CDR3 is TGCAGCGTGCGGGACAGCCCGACGGGCAATCAGCCCCAGCATTTT.

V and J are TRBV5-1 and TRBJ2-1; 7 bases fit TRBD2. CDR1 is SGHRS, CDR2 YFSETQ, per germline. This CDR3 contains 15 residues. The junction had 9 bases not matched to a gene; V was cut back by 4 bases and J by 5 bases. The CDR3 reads CASSPLAGDHNEQFF. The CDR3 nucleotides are TGCGCCAGCAGCCCCCTCGCGGGAGACCACAATGAGCAGTTCTTC.

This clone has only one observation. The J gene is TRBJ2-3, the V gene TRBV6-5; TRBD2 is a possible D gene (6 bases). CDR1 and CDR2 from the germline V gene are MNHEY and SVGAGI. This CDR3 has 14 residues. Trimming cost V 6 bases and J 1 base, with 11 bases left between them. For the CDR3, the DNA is TGTGCCAGCAGACGGGAGTGGGGCACAGATACGCAGTATTTT. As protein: CASRREWGTDTQYF.

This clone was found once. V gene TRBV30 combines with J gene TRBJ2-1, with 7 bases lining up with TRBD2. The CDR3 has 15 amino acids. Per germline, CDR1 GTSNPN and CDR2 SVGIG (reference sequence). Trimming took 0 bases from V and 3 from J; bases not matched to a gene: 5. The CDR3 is CAWSVGGPDYNEQFF. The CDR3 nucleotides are TGTGCCTGGAGTGTGGGAGGGCCGGACTACAATGAGCAGTTCTTC.

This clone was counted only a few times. The CDR3 sequence is CASSLAPRGYEQYF. The CDR3 nucleotides read TGTGCCAGCAGCTTAGCTCCCCGGGGGTACGAGCAGTACTTC. V is TRBV11-1 and J is TRBJ2-7; a weak D match, TRBD2 (6 bases). The germline gives CDR1 SGHAT, CDR2 FQDESV (reference sequence). The CDR3 length is 14 residues. The V end was cut by 0 bases, the J end by 4 bases, with 10 bases between.

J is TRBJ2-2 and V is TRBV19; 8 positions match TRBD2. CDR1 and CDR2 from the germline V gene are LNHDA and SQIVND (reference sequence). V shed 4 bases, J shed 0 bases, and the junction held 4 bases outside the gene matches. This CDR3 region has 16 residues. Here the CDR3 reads CASSTQRGSNTGELFF. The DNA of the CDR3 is TGTGCCAGTAGTACCCAGCGGGGGTCGAACACCGGGGAGCTGTTTTTT. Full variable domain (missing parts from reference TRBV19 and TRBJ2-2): DGGITQSPKYLFRKEGQNVTLSCEQNLNHDAMYWYRQDPGQGLRLIYYSQIVNDFQKGDIAEGYSVSREKKESFPLTVTSAQKNPTAFYLCASSTQRGSNTGELFFGEGSRLTVL.

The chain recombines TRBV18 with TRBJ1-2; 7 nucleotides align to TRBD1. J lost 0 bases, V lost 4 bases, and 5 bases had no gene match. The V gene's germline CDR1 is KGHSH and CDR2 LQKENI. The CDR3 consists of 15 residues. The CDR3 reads CASSLAGQTNYGYTF. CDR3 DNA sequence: TGTGCCAGCTCACTTGCGGGACAGACTAACTATGGCTACACCTTC.

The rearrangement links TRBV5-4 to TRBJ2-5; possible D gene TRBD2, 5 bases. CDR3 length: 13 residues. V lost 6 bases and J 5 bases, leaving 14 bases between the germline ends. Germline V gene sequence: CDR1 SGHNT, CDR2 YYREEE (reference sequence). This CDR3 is CASTSDGIETQYF. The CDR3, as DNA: TGTGCCAGCACCTCTGACGGGATTGAGACCCAGTACTTC.

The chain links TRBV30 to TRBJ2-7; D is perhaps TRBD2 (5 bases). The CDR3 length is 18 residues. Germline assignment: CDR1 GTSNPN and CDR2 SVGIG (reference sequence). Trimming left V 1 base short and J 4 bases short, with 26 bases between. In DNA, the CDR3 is TGTGCCTGGAGTGGTAGGGCCCCAAGACAAAGCAGGAGGTACGAGCAGTACTTC. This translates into CAWSGRAPRQSRRYEQYF.

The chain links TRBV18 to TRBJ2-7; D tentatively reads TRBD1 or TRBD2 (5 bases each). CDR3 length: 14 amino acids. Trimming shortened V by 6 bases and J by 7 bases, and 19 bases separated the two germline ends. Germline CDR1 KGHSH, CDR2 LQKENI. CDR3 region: CASSAQGPEGEQYF. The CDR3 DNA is TGTGCCAGCTCCGCCCAGGGACCCGAGGGTGAGCAGTACTTC.

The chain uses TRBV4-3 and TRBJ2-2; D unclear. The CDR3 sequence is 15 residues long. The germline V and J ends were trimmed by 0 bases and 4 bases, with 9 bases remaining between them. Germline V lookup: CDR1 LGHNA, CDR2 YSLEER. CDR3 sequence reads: CASSQDWAVTGELFF. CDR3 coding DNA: TGCGCCAGCAGCCAAGATTGGGCAGTCACCGGGGAGCTGTTTTTT.

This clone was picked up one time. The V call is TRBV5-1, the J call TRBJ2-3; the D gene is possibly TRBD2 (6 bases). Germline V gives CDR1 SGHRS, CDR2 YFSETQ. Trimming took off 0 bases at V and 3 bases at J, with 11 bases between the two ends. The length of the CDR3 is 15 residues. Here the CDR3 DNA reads TGCGCCAGCAGCTTGGCCCCGACTAGAACAGATACGCAGTATTTT. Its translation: CASSLAPTRTDTQYF. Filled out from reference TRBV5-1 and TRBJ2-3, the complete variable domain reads KAGVTQTPRYLIKTRGQQVTLSCSPISGHRSVSWYQQTPGQGLQFLFEYFSETQRNKGNFPGRFSGRQFSNSRSEMNVSTLELGDSALYLCASSLAPTRTDTQYFGPGTRLTVL.